This T cell receptor beta chain was captured in a study of T cell responses to AZD1222 COVID-19 vaccine. Study-wide findings and caveats: Repertoire collection took place solely once the T cell response had peaked. Donors, mostly white British, included more females; clonal diversity was possibly underestimated. Reports indicate that nearly half of spike-specific TCRs are directed at unmutated variant regions. Two doses of AZD1222 preceded a rise in Spike-specific TCR breadth and depth.

In regard to this clone: Its antigen is unknown.

This CDR3 is built from 14 residues. The germline gives CDR1 MDHEN, CDR2 SYDVKM. V was shortened by 5 bases and J by 0 bases, with 10 bases between the two germline ends. Clones were sequenced by immunoSEQ multiplex PCR, and TCRdb holds only the in-frame ones, with some missing. The sample includes about 110,000 clones, over 85% of them seen just once. The chain couples TRBV28 to TRBJ1-2; D not certain. Sequenced here: peripheral blood, sampled on day 0 of MenACWY control vaccination. The sequence derives from an adult in good health. The CDR3, as DNA: TGTGCCAGCAGTCTTCCCGGGACTAACTATGGCTACACCTTC. This translates into CASSLPGTNYGYTF.